The 10 T cell receptor beta chains reported below all come from one sample, sequenced in a study of PD-L1 blockade in urothelial cancer listed by TCRdb under 2017. Library construction relied on the immunoSEQ multiplex PCR assay. The clones in this table, taken by TCRdb from immuneACCESS, are in-frame only. Not every clone is retained; where verified, under half of the shortfall comes from an unresolved V gene, and the cause of the rest is unknown. The sample table holds 85,000 to 90,000 clones, of which around 85% were seen once. The top ten clonotypes cover approximately 14% of the sample. The time point label on this specimen signifies: pretreatment peripheral blood. Source: PBMCs, taken around atezolizumab (anti-PD-L1) treatment. These receptors were taken from a man aged 55 to 70 with urothelial cancer.

The J gene is TRBJ2-7, the V gene TRBV6-4, with 8 bases that match TRBD1. Germline CDR1 MRHNA, CDR2 SNTAGT. CDR3 length: 13 residues. In DNA form, the CDR3 reads TGTGCTCAACAGGGGGGCCCTTACTACGAGCAGTACTTC. It encodes CAQQGGPYYEQYF.

The V gene is TRBV29-1, the J gene TRBJ2-7; D gene unclear. Germline lookup yields CDR1 SQVTM and CDR2 ANQGSEA. The CDR3 is 15 residues long. V gave up 7 bases and J gave up 4 bases, with 23 bases separating them. CDR3 nucleotides: TGCAGCGCCCTGAAATTGGTCCGAAACCTATACGAGCAGTACTTC. Translation: CSALKLVRNLYEQYF.

This chain joins TRBV2 and TRBJ2-7, with 7 nucleotides matching TRBD2. Per germline, CDR1 SNHLY and CDR2 FYNNEI. V shed 3 bases, J shed 1 base, and the junction held 3 bases outside the gene matches. The CDR3 covers 14 residues. The CDR3 region is CASSELGGSYEQYF. The CDR3 DNA follows: TGTGCCAGCAGTGAGTTGGGAGGGTCCTACGAGCAGTACTTC. The full variable domain, its missing parts supplied by reference TRBV2 and TRBJ2-7, is EPEVTQTPSHQVTQMGQEVILRCVPISNHLYFYWYRQILGQKVEFLVSFYNNEISEKSEIFDDQFSVERPDGSNFTLKIRSTKLEDSAMYFCASSELGGSYEQYFGPGTRLTVT.

The chain employs TRBV25-1 and TRBJ2-6, with D hard to call. V was pared by 3 bases and J by 11 bases, with 8 bases between. This CDR3 is built from 12 residues. Germline assignment: CDR1 MGHDK and CDR2 SYGVNS. In DNA, the CDR3 is TGTGCCAGCAGTGACCCCTCCCACGTCCTGACTTTC. Translation gives CASSDPSHVLTF.

This clone was seen more than once but under ten times. The chain combines TRBV7-9 with TRBJ1-4; 8 positions agree with TRBD1. Trimming removed 5 bases from V and 11 bases from J; junction bases left unmatched: 4. CDR1 SEHNR and CDR2 FQNEAQ come from the germline V gene (reference sequence). The CDR3 sequence is 12 residues long. CDR3 protein: CASSAYRGKLFF. CDR3 nucleotides: TGTGCCAGCAGCGCATACAGGGGGAAACTGTTTTTT.

The V gene is TRBV5-1, the J gene TRBJ2-7; 7 bases match TRBD1. The germline gives CDR1 SGHRS, CDR2 YFSETQ. The CDR3 extends over 13 amino acids. With V trimmed by 0 bases and J by 5 bases, 2 bases remained unmatched. CDR3 residues: CASSLGQGNEQYF. The CDR3 region has the DNA TGCGCCAGCAGCTTGGGACAGGGCAACGAGCAGTACTTC.

The chain has TRBV27 and TRBJ1-2; TRBD1 matches at 10 bases. V dropped 3 bases and J dropped 4; count of bases not matched to a gene: 5. The CDR3 covers 15 residues. The V gene's germline CDR1 is MNHEY and CDR2 SMNVEV (reference sequence). The CDR3 here is CASSFGRQGAYGYTF. DNA for the CDR3: TGTGCCAGCAGTTTCGGGAGACAGGGGGCCTATGGCTACACCTTC.

This chain connects TRBV29-1 to TRBJ2-1; perhaps TRBD1 as D (6 bases). CDR3 size: 12 residues. The ends were cut back, 8 bases at V and 9 bases at J, with 17 bases in the middle. Germline V gene lookup returns CDR1 SQVTM and CDR2 ANQGSEA. As DNA, the CDR3 is TGCAGCAAAACTCAGGGGTACGGTGAGCAGTTCTTC. It is translated as CSKTQGYGEQFF.

The chain joins TRBV5-1 to TRBJ2-7; D uncertain. V lost 0 bases to trimming and J lost 2 bases, with 12 bases between them. CDR1 is SGHRS, CDR2 YFSETQ, per germline. The CDR3 spans 15 residues. CDR3 DNA sequence: TGCGCCAGCAGCTTGGAAAATTCTTTCGCCTACGAGCAGTACTTC. Its protein product is CASSLENSFAYEQYF. The full variable domain, its missing parts supplied by reference TRBV5-1 and TRBJ2-7, is KAGVTQTPRYLIKTRGQQVTLSCSPISGHRSVSWYQQTPGQGLQFLFEYFSETQRNKGNFPGRFSGRQFSNSRSEMNVSTLELGDSALYLCASSLENSFAYEQYFGPGTRLTVT.

The chain uses TRBV14 and TRBJ2-1, with 8 bases that match TRBD1. Germline-derived CDR1 and CDR2 are SGHDN and FVKESK. The CDR3 loop spans 18 amino acids. Trimming took 4 bases from V and 3 from J; bases not matched to a gene: 14. As DNA, the CDR3 is TGTGCCAGCAGCCCCCCCTGGGCCGACAGGGGAGACTACAATGAGCAGTTCTTC. The encoded protein is CASSPPWADRGDYNEQFF.